The next 21 T cell receptor beta chains were all read from a single sample in a study of shared clonotypes between healthy human individuals. Naive CD8 populations comprised CD45RO-negative cells positively selected for CCR7, excluding terminally differentiated effector memory CD45RA+ cells. The repertoire was sequenced with immunoSEQ multiplex PCR; TCRdb's copy has only in-frame clones and lacks some. This table holds about 550,000 clones, around 95% found once. Sequenced: naive CD8+ T cells sorted from blood. The receptors were gathered from a woman aged 30 to 39 in good health.

The chain carries TRBV5-1 and TRBJ2-5; D unclear. The J call is in doubt because the DNA end fits TRBJ2-7 better. This CDR3 contains 15 residues. Germline CDR1 is SGHRS and CDR2 is YFSETQ. The CDR3 loop reads CASSLGRQSSYEQYF. CDR3 DNA: TGCGCCAGCAGCTTGGGGCGGCAAAGCTCCTACGAGCAGTACTTC.

This rearrangement joins TRBV2 to TRBJ1-1, with TRBD1 matching over 8 bases. This CDR3 is built from 12 residues. Unmatched junction bases numbered 7, after V lost 9 bases and J lost 7 bases. Germline V gene data show CDR1 as SNHLY and CDR2 as FYNNEI. The CDR3 DNA sequence: TGTGCCAGTACGGACAGGGAGGATGAAGCTTTCTTT. Protein product: CASTDREDEAFF.

This chain uses TRBV10-3 with TRBJ2-3, with a possible D match to TRBD2 (5 bases). With 10 bases removed from V and 2 bases from J, the gap between germline ends came to 19 bases. Germline V gene lookup returns CDR1 ENHRY and CDR2 SYGVKD. The CDR3 has 15 amino acids. CDR3 loop: CATMGSGHLTDTQYF. In DNA, the CDR3 is TGTGCCACCATGGGGAGCGGTCACCTCACAGATACGCAGTATTTT.

This chain connects TRBV19 to TRBJ1-1; TRBD1 matches at 9 bases. Germline V gene sequence: CDR1 LNHDA, CDR2 SQIVND (reference sequence). The CDR3 has 17 residues. J was trimmed by 2 bases and V by 1 base; bases with no gene match: 8. Written as DNA, the CDR3 is TGTGCCAGTAGTATAGGGGGGACAGGGTTCGTCAACACTGAAGCTTTCTTT. Encoded protein: CASSIGGTGFVNTEAFF.

J is TRBJ2-5 and V is TRBV27; D is undetermined. The J call may be incorrect, as the DNA end agrees better with TRBJ2-7. The CDR3 is 13 amino acids. Germline CDR1 reads MNHEY; CDR2 reads SMNVEV (reference sequence). CDR3 DNA sequence: TGTGCCAGCAGTTCCCTTGGTACCTACGAGCAGTACTTC. This sequence encodes CASSSLGTYEQYF.

This chain uses TRBV2 with TRBJ2-7, with D perhaps TRBD1 (5 bases). In germline, CDR1 is SNHLY, CDR2 FYNNEI. This CDR3 contains 13 residues. V lost 3 bases to trimming and J lost 2 bases, with 8 bases between them. The CDR3 DNA follows: TGTGCCAGCAGTGAGGGGCTGGCCTACGAGCAGTACTTC. This sequence encodes CASSEGLAYEQYF.

The gene calls are TRBV13 and TRBJ2-5; 9 bases agree with TRBD2. Germline lookup yields CDR1 PRHDT and CDR2 FYEKMQ (reference sequence). V trimming: 0 bases; J trimming: 3 bases; junction bases outside the gene matches: 5. The CDR3 runs 16 residues. CDR3 amino acids: CASSLGYSGREETQYF. In nucleotides, the CDR3 is TGTGCCAGCAGCTTAGGTTATAGCGGGAGAGAAGAGACCCAGTACTTC.

The rearrangement joins TRBV7-9 to TRBJ2-5; D is tentatively TRBD1 or TRBD2 (5 bases each). Per germline, CDR1 SEHNR and CDR2 FQNEAQ (reference sequence). V lost 1 base to trimming and J lost 4 bases, with 10 bases between them. This CDR3 contains 14 residues. The CDR3 spells CASSLDQGRETQYF. For the CDR3, the DNA is TGTGCCAGCAGCTTAGACCAGGGACGAGAGACCCAGTACTTC.

The chain carries TRBV9 and TRBJ2-2, with 9 bases matching TRBD2. The CDR3 extends over 16 amino acids. Germline V gives CDR1 SGDLS, CDR2 YYNGEE. Unmatched junction bases numbered 9, after V lost 4 bases and J lost 5 bases. The chain's CDR3 is CASSPQRGLATGELFF. The CDR3 nucleotides are TGTGCCAGCAGCCCCCAGAGGGGACTAGCAACCGGGGAGCTGTTTTTT.

This clone is a singleton in its sample. J is TRBJ2-1 and V is TRBV19; D uncertain. The CDR3 contains 15 residues. Germline V gives CDR1 LNHDA, CDR2 SQIVND (reference sequence). Trimming took off 1 base at V and 0 bases at J, with 7 bases between the two ends. CDR3 region: CASSIALGSYNEQFF. The DNA of the CDR3 is TGTGCCAGTAGTATAGCCCTAGGCTCCTACAATGAGCAGTTCTTC.

The chain recombines TRBV2 with TRBJ2-7; 12 bases line up with TRBD2. This CDR3 is built from 14 residues. Germline V CDR1 and CDR2: SNHLY, FYNNEI. With V trimmed by 5 bases and J by 5 bases, 4 bases remained unmatched. CDR3 nucleotides: TGTGCCAGCAGTACTAGCGGGAGGAGCCACGAGCAGTACTTC. Translation: CASSTSGRSHEQYF.

The chain joins TRBV7-9 to TRBJ1-1; D gene uncertain. V dropped 6 bases and J dropped 5 bases, with 10 bases sitting between them. Looked up from germline, CDR1 is SEHNR and CDR2 is FQNEAQ (reference sequence). This CDR3 is built from 12 residues. The CDR3 sequence is CASSRAGTEAFF. CDR3 DNA: TGTGCCAGCAGTAGGGCAGGAACTGAAGCTTTCTTT.

The chain links TRBV27 to TRBJ1-2; TRBD1 might be the D (6 bases). The CDR3 totals 13 residues. The germline V and J ends were trimmed by 6 bases and 8 bases, with 16 bases remaining between them. Per germline, CDR1 MNHEY and CDR2 SMNVEV (reference sequence). This CDR3 is CASRQQGFSGYTF. CDR3 bases: TGTGCCAGCAGGCAACAGGGTTTCTCCGGCTACACCTTC.

CDR3 sequence (DNA): TGTGCCACCACCCCGATAGGGGAAACCTACGAGCAGTACTTC. This gives the protein CATTPIGETYEQYF. The chain recombines TRBV28 with TRBJ2-7, with D possibly matching TRBD1 (5 bases). Germline CDR1 is MDHEN and CDR2 is SYDVKM. There are 14 residues in the CDR3. Trimming stripped 10 bases from V and 2 bases from J, with 18 bases between.

This chain connects TRBV4-1 to TRBJ2-1; 7 nucleotides line up with TRBD2. The V gene end was trimmed by 2 bases and the J gene end by 8 bases; junction bases not matched to a gene: 15. The V gene's germline CDR1 is MGHRA and CDR2 YSYEKL. CDR3 length: 17 amino acids. The CDR3 DNA reads as TGCGCCAGCAGCCAACCCTGGGGCCCCAGCGGGGAGGATGAGCAGTTCTTC. Translating it yields CASSQPWGPSGEDEQFF.

This clone has a handful of counts. The CDR3, as DNA: TGTGCCAGCAGTGGGAGGGGCGTCTATGGCTACACCTTC. It specifies CASSGRGVYGYTF. J is TRBJ1-2 and V is TRBV2, with a possible D match to TRBD1 (5 bases). The CDR3 is 13 amino acids. Germline V lookup: CDR1 SNHLY, CDR2 FYNNEI. Between the trimmed V and J ends, which lost 4 bases and 4 bases, there was a span of 10 bases.

This clone came up once. CDR3 loop: CASSGWQQTNYGYTF. The CDR3 nucleotides read TGTGCCAGCAGTGGATGGCAGCAGACTAACTATGGCTACACCTTC. The chain combines TRBV9 with TRBJ1-2; D unresolved. Trimming took off 5 bases at V and 0 bases at J, with 14 bases between the two ends. The germline gives CDR1 SGDLS, CDR2 YYNGEE. This CDR3 has 15 residues.

A remark on this clone: The sample carries other DNA sequences with the same CDR3. The V and J genes are TRBV4-1 and TRBJ2-2; D might be TRBD2 (5 bases). This CDR3 comprises 15 residues. In germline, CDR1 is MGHRA, CDR2 YSYEKL. The V end was cut by 0 bases, the J end by 6 bases, with 11 bases between. The chain's CDR3 is CASSQEEGRPGELFF. As DNA, the CDR3 is TGCGCCAGCAGCCAAGAAGAGGGCCGCCCCGGGGAGCTGTTTTTT.

V and J are TRBV28 and TRBJ2-7, with D perhaps TRBD2 (5 bases). CDR3 length equals 14 residues. Germline assignment: CDR1 MDHEN and CDR2 SYDVKM. Trimming pared 5 bases from V and 0 bases from J, leaving 11 bases between. CDR3 sequence reads: CASSLRASSYEQYF. For the CDR3, the DNA is TGTGCCAGCAGTCTGCGGGCAAGCTCCTACGAGCAGTACTTC.

V gene TRBV6-5 combines with J gene TRBJ1-1, with D unresolved. V shed 2 bases and J shed 8 bases, with 12 bases lying between them. CDR1 is MNHEY and CDR2 is SVGAGI in the germline V gene. The CDR3 runs to 13 residues. The CDR3 reads CASSYGLPPEAFF. CDR3 nucleotide sequence: TGTGCCAGCAGTTACGGGCTACCGCCCGAAGCTTTCTTT.

The rearrangement uses TRBV11-2 and TRBJ2-5; tentatively, D is TRBD1 or TRBD2 (5 bases each). V lost 5 bases to trimming and J lost 5 bases, with 24 bases between them. The CDR3 sequence is 17 residues long. Germline V gene sequence: CDR1 SGHAT, CDR2 FQNNGV. CDR3 region: CASSQPYRGQRLETQYF. In nucleotides, the CDR3 is TGTGCCAGCAGCCAACCGTACCGGGGCCAGCGCTTGGAGACCCAGTACTTC.